This passage covers 15 T cell receptor beta chains from one sample sequenced in a study of T cells after yellow fever vaccination. Each CDR3 protein gets one entry after TCRdb re-called the 5' RACE reads with MiXCR. This table has roughly 500,000 distinct CDR3 sequences, 15% to 20% appearing once. This material consisted of PBMCs, taken 15 days after the yellow fever booster vaccination. Source of these receptors: a man under 40 who received the YFV17D yellow fever vaccine.

This clonotype was seen only a few times. The CDR3 loop is CATSRGQGVKGANVLTF. The DNA for the CDR3 is TGTGCCACCAGCAGAGGACAGGGAGTGAAGGGGGCCAACGTCCTGACTTTC. The genes are TRBV15 and TRBJ2-6; 7 bases line up with TRBD1. The CDR3 is 17 amino acids. The J segment lost 4 bases and the V segment lost 1 base, leaving 7 bases of the junction unmatched. The germline CDR1 and CDR2 sequences are LNHNV and YYDKDF (reference sequence).

This sequence joins TRBV5-1 and TRBJ2-5; D may be TRBD1 or TRBD2 (5 bases each). Germline assignment: CDR1 SGHRS and CDR2 YFSETQ. The V and J ends lost 3 bases and 5 bases respectively, with 20 bases between them. The length of the CDR3 is 16 residues. CDR3 amino acids: CASSYGGHGMGETQYF. As DNA, the CDR3 is TGCGCCAGCAGCTACGGAGGACACGGCATGGGGGAGACCCAGTACTTC.

The gene calls are TRBV6-5 and TRBJ2-1; possibly TRBD2 for D (5 bases). V shed 3 bases and J shed 2 bases, with 14 bases lying between them. Germline V CDR1 and CDR2: MNHEY, SVGAGI. The length of the CDR3 is 16 residues. CDR3 residues: CASSYSASGTYNEQFF. CDR3 nucleotides: TGTGCCAGCAGTTATAGTGCGAGCGGAACCTACAATGAGCAGTTCTTC.

This clonotype turned up a few times. This chain uses TRBV5-5 with TRBJ2-7, with TRBD2 identical over 7 bases. From germline, CDR1 is SGHKS and CDR2 YYEKEE (reference sequence). The trim removed 7 bases at V and 3 bases at J, leaving 13 bases unmatched. CDR3 length equals 15 residues. The CDR3 here is CASLPSGSGIYEQYF. The CDR3 DNA follows: TGTGCCAGCCTCCCTTCTGGGAGCGGGATCTACGAGCAGTACTTC.

This clonotype was observed a few times. This sequence joins TRBV11-2 and TRBJ2-7, with D possibly matching TRBD2 (5 bases). Germline V gene sequence: CDR1 SGHAT, CDR2 FQNNGV. The ends were cut back, 3 bases at V and 4 bases at J, with 10 bases in the middle. This CDR3 is built from 13 residues. The CDR3 region has the DNA TGTGCCAGCAGCTTGCGCAGACTATACGAGCAGTACTTC. This sequence encodes CASSLRRLYEQYF.

This clonotype has a handful of counts. This chain joins TRBV2 and TRBJ2-7; 7 nucleotides match TRBD1. Germline-derived CDR1 and CDR2 are SNHLY and FYNNEI. The V and J ends lost 6 bases and 5 bases, in that order; junction bases with no gene match: 10. The CDR3 covers 14 residues. DNA of the CDR3: TGTGCCAGCAGGTCCCCGGACAGGTTCGACGAGCAGTACTTC. Protein: CASRSPDRFDEQYF.

This clonotype was picked up a small number of times. The chain recombines TRBV20-1 with TRBJ2-7, with D perhaps matching TRBD1 or TRBD2 (5 bases each). The germline gives CDR1 DFQATT, CDR2 SNEGSKA (reference sequence). This CDR3 region has 14 residues. Trimming pared 5 bases from V and 7 bases from J, leaving 21 bases between. In nucleotides, the CDR3 is TGCAGTGCTCCGGGACCTACCCCCGCCGGGGAGCAGTACTTC. This encodes CSAPGPTPAGEQYF.

This chain joins TRBV7-8 and TRBJ2-5; 7 bases fit TRBD1. From germline, CDR1 is SGHVS and CDR2 FQNEAQ. The CDR3 extends over 14 amino acids. The junction had 4 bases not matched to a gene; V was cut back by 3 bases and J by 3 bases. CDR3 loop: CASSFGTVKETQYF. The CDR3 DNA is TGTGCCAGCAGCTTCGGGACAGTAAAAGAGACCCAGTACTTC.

This clonotype turned up a few times. The chain links TRBV6-1 to TRBJ2-2; 10 positions agree with TRBD2. V was pared by 5 bases and J by 7 bases, with 7 bases of the junction left unmatched. Germline CDR1 and CDR2: MNHNS and SASEGT. The CDR3 is 15 amino acids. For the CDR3, the DNA is TGTGCCAGCAGTCGACTAGCGGGTGTAGGCGGGGAGCTGTTTTTT. Translation gives CASSRLAGVGGELFF.

The genes are TRBV3-1 and TRBJ1-5, with D unresolved. Germline V gives CDR1 LGHDT, CDR2 YNNKEL (reference sequence). The CDR3 has 13 amino acids. V dropped 0 bases and J dropped 7 bases, with 7 bases sitting between them. The CDR3 sequence: CASSQESRQPQHF. CDR3 nucleotides: TGTGCCAGCAGCCAAGAAAGTCGCCAGCCCCAGCATTTT.

The rearrangement links TRBV12-3 or TRBV12-4 to TRBJ2-7; 9 bases are a match to TRBD2. J gave up 3 bases and V 4 bases, and 7 bases lay outside the gene matches. The CDR3 runs to 15 residues. The DNA of the CDR3 is TGTGCCAGCAGTTCCCTAGCGGGAATTGACTACGAGCAGTACTTC. Its protein is CASSSLAGIDYEQYF.

This clonotype was found a few times. The V call is TRBV7-8, the J call TRBJ2-7; 7 bases align to TRBD2. The CDR3 runs to 16 residues. The V segment lost 1 base and the J segment 1 base; nucleotides outside the gene matches: 7. Germline V gives CDR1 SGHVS, CDR2 FQNEAQ. The CDR3 protein is CASSLDSAGESYEQYF. The DNA of the CDR3 is TGTGCCAGCAGCTTAGATTCCGCGGGAGAGTCCTACGAGCAGTACTTC.

This clonotype was picked up a small number of times. The rearrangement links TRBV6-5 to TRBJ2-7, with no clear D. Per germline, CDR1 MNHEY and CDR2 SVGAGI. The CDR3 runs 14 residues. The V gene lost 2 bases and the J gene lost 2 bases, with 10 bases spanning the gap. CDR3 region: CASSYVSSTYEQYF. CDR3 nucleotide sequence: TGTGCCAGCAGTTACGTTTCGTCTACCTACGAGCAGTACTTC.

This clonotype was counted once. The chain couples TRBV7-6 to TRBJ1-3; 7 bases align to TRBD1. The CDR3 has 16 amino acids. Germline-derived CDR1 and CDR2 are SGHVS and FNYEAQ. Germline trimming cut 1 base from V and 4 bases from J; bases unmatched to any gene: 7. CDR3 coding DNA: TGTGCCAGCAGCTTAGAGGGGGCCCTCTCGGGAAACACCATATATTTT. Its translation: CASSLEGALSGNTIYF.

This clonotype was counted only a few times. The rearrangement uses TRBV6-5 and TRBJ1-1; D unclear. Germline CDR1 is MNHEY and CDR2 is SVGAGI. V was clipped by 6 bases and J by 3 bases, with 5 bases between them. This CDR3 is built from 11 residues. The CDR3 is CASREDTEAFF. CDR3 DNA sequence: TGTGCCAGCAGGGAGGACACTGAAGCTTTCTTT.